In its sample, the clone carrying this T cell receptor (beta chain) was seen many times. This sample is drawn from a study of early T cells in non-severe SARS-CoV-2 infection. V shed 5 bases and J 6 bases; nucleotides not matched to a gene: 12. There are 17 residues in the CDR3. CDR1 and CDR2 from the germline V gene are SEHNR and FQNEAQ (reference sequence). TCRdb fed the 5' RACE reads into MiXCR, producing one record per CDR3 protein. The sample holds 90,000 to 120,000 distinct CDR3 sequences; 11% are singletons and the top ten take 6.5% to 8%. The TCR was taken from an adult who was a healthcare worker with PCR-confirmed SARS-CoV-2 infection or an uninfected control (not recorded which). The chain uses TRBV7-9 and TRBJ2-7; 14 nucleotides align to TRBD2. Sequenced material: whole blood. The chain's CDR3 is CASSPGGTSGRIFEQYF. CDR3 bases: TGTGCCAGCAGCCCAGGGGGGACTAGCGGGAGAATCTTCGAGCAGTACTTC.